Listed here are 25 T cell receptor beta chains from one sample, sequenced in a study of Ad26.COV2.S vaccination and SARS-CoV-2 variants. The data were produced by immunoSEQ multiplex PCR, yet TCRdb's version contains in-frame clones alone and is incomplete. The sample consists of 350,000 to 400,000 clones, about 85% of them appearing once. Treatment specified: about 20 received Ad26.COV2.S at low or high dose, single or two shots; roughly 5 received placebo; per-sample allocation not given. Material that was analyzed had been drawn on day 63 after the first vaccine or placebo injection. Specimen: peripheral blood, collected in a trial of Ad26.COV2.S vaccine versus placebo. Source of these receptors: a person aged 18 to 65 who received the Ad26.COV2.S COVID-19 vaccine or a placebo.

CDR3 amino acids: CASSLGVVATDTQYF. In DNA form, the CDR3 reads TGCGCCAGCAGCTTAGGAGTAGTAGCAACAGATACGCAGTATTTT. The V and J genes are TRBV5-1 and TRBJ2-3; D is unresolved. V lost 2 bases and J lost 3, with 13 bases in between. The CDR3 covers 15 residues. Germline V CDR1 and CDR2: SGHRS, YFSETQ.

The chain links TRBV7-2 to TRBJ2-2; D uncertain. CDR1 is SGHTA and CDR2 is FQGNSA in the germline V gene. This CDR3 is 15 amino acids long. V was cut by 4 bases and J by 2 bases, with 11 bases left in between. In DNA, the CDR3 is TGTGCCAGCAGCTCCTACGCGGACAACACCGGGGAGCTGTTTTTT. Amino acids: CASSSYADNTGELFF.

The chain combines TRBV7-2 with TRBJ1-2, with D maybe TRBD1 (6 bases). The CDR3 contains 15 residues. V dropped 2 bases and J dropped 3 bases, with 13 bases sitting between them. Germline V CDR1 and CDR2: SGHTA, FQGNSA. The DNA for the CDR3 is TGTGCCAGCAGCTTACACGTAGGGGGGGACTATGGCTACACCTTC. Protein sequence: CASSLHVGGDYGYTF.

The V call is TRBV4-1, the J call TRBJ2-5, with 8 bases fitting TRBD2. Germline V gene data show CDR1 as MGHRA and CDR2 as YSYEKL. V dropped 0 bases and J dropped 1; count of bases not matched to a gene: 7. This CDR3 is built from 17 residues. CDR3 amino acids: CASSQEKELAAQETQYF. CDR3 DNA: TGCGCCAGCAGCCAAGAGAAGGAACTAGCGGCCCAAGAGACCCAGTACTTC.

The chain carries TRBV7-8 and TRBJ2-5, with D unclear. Germline V gene sequence: CDR1 SGHVS, CDR2 FQNEAQ. Trimming shortened V by 5 bases and J by 5 bases, and 18 bases separated the two germline ends. The CDR3 runs 15 residues. The CDR3 region has the DNA TGTGCCAGCAGCGCCCGCTACCTACTGTGGGAGACCCAGTACTTC. It codes for CASSARYLLWETQYF. The full variable domain, in which reference TRBV7-8 and TRBJ2-5 provide the parts outside the CDR3, is GAGVSQSPRYKVAKRGQDVALRCDPISGHVSLFWYQQALGQGPEFLTYFQNEAQLDKSGLPSDRFFAERPEGSVSTLKIQRTQQEDSAVYLCASSARYLLWETQYFGPGTRLLVL.

The J gene is TRBJ2-3, the V gene TRBV5-1; TRBD2 aligns across 7 bases. The CDR3 totals 16 residues. V dropped 3 bases and J dropped 1; count of bases not matched to a gene: 8. Germline loops: CDR1 SGHRS, CDR2 YFSETQ. The CDR3, as DNA: TGCGCCAGCAGCTGGACGGGGGGAAGGGGCACAGATACGCAGTATTTT. Amino acids: CASSWTGGRGTDTQYF.

A few counts support this clone. The chain carries TRBV12-5 and TRBJ2-7, with TRBD1 matching over 11 bases. V gave up 2 bases and J gave up 5 bases; unmatched junction bases: 17. The CDR3 totals 19 residues. CDR1 is LGHNT, CDR2 FRNRAP, per germline. CDR3 DNA: TGTGCTAGTGGTTTGCCAAACCCAATTCGGGACAGGGGGTTCAACGAGCAGTACTTC. Its translation: CASGLPNPIRDRGFNEQYF.

V and J are TRBV6-5 and TRBJ2-7; D might be TRBD1 or TRBD2, each matching 6 bases. V lost 0 bases and J 6 bases, leaving 15 bases between the germline ends. The CDR3 is made up of 15 amino acids. The V gene's germline CDR1 is MNHEY and CDR2 SVGAGI. CDR3 sequence: CASSYSPSEGGEQYF. CDR3 nucleotides: TGTGCCAGCAGTTACTCTCCTTCGGAGGGGGGCGAGCAGTACTTC.

The genes are TRBV2 and TRBJ1-6; D is perhaps TRBD1 (5 bases). CDR1 and CDR2 from the germline V gene are SNHLY and FYNNEI. This CDR3 spans 16 amino acids. The V gene lost 5 bases and the J gene lost 9 bases, with 20 bases spanning the gap. Here the CDR3 DNA reads TGTGCCAGCAGTTCCCAGAAGGGGACCGGGGTTTCACCCCTCCACTTT. Its translation: CASSSQKGTGVSPLHF.

J is TRBJ2-3 and V is TRBV11-2, with TRBD2 as a possible D gene (6 bases). Germline CDR1 SGHAT, CDR2 FQNNGV. V was trimmed by 4 bases and J by 2 bases, leaving 19 bases between them. This CDR3 comprises 17 residues. CDR3: CASSYPRDSGSTDTQYF. The CDR3, as DNA: TGTGCCAGCAGCTATCCCCGGGACTCCGGCTCCACAGATACGCAGTATTTT.

The chain recombines TRBV7-9 with TRBJ2-7; TRBD1 matches at 9 bases. V gave up 2 bases and J gave up 4 bases; unmatched junction bases: 9. Looked up from germline, CDR1 is SEHNR and CDR2 is FQNEAQ (reference sequence). The CDR3 covers 16 residues. The DNA of the CDR3 is TGTGCCAGCAGCTTATTCGAGACAGGGGGTGGGTACGAGCAGTACTTC. Translation: CASSLFETGGGYEQYF.

CDR3 amino acids: CASINSEQGYGYTF. CDR3 coding DNA: TGTGCCAGCATTAATTCGGAACAGGGCTATGGCTACACCTTC. The chain combines TRBV2 with TRBJ1-2, with D perhaps matching TRBD1 (6 bases). CDR1 is SNHLY and CDR2 is FYNNEI in the germline V gene. The CDR3 spans 14 residues. Deletions cut 7 bases from V and 4 bases from J, with 16 bases between.

As regards this clone: The junction shows a germline mismatch at one end, possibly a read error. The gene calls are TRBV7-7 and TRBJ2-3, with D perhaps assigned TRBD1 or TRBD2 (5 bases each). This CDR3 region has 15 residues. Looked up from germline, CDR1 is SSHAT and CDR2 is FNYEAQ (reference sequence). In DNA, the CDR3 is TGTGCTAGCAGCTTAGGCCATGGGGGAATGGATACGCAGTATTTT. This gives the protein CASSLGHGGMDTQYF.

This chain uses TRBV7-2 with TRBJ2-3; possibly TRBD1 or TRBD2 for D (5 bases each). Germline V gives CDR1 SGHTA, CDR2 FQGNSA. Deletions cut 1 base from V and 8 bases from J, with 16 bases between. The CDR3 runs to 15 residues. CDR3 in DNA: TGTGCCAGCAGCTTAGACGGGGCTAGAATAGGTACGCAGTATTTT. It yields the protein CASSLDGARIGTQYF.

This chain joins TRBV27 and TRBJ2-7, with TRBD1 matching 10 bases. The germline V gene has CDR1 MNHEY and CDR2 SMNVEV (reference sequence). The CDR3 is 15 amino acids. V dropped 7 bases and J dropped 3; count of bases not matched to a gene: 9. CDR3 sequence: CASKPRDRGYYEQYF. For the CDR3, the DNA is TGTGCCAGCAAACCGAGGGACAGGGGATACTACGAGCAGTACTTC.

The CDR3 DNA sequence: TGTGCCAGCAGCTCATCTCACGGGGGGACAGGGAACGAGCAGTACTTC. Residues: CASSSSHGGTGNEQYF. This chain connects TRBV7-8 to TRBJ2-7; 9 bases map to TRBD1. CDR1 is SGHVS and CDR2 is FQNEAQ in the germline V gene. With V trimmed by 4 bases and J by 5 bases, 12 bases remained unmatched. The CDR3 is made up of 16 amino acids.

This clone was recorded only once. This sample includes further DNA sequences coding for the same CDR3. The V and J genes are TRBV20-1 and TRBJ2-7; no clear D. CDR3 size: 11 residues. Germline V gene lookup returns CDR1 DFQATT and CDR2 SNEGSKA (reference sequence). The V gene lost 0 bases and the J gene lost 3 bases, with 3 bases spanning the gap. The CDR3 sequence is CSARDSYEQYF. The CDR3 DNA reads as TGCAGTGCTAGAGATAGCTACGAGCAGTACTTC.

The V and J genes are TRBV2 and TRBJ1-2, with D perhaps TRBD1 (6 bases). Germline CDR1 SNHLY, CDR2 FYNNEI. The CDR3 is made up of 14 amino acids. Trimming removed 6 bases from V and 0 bases from J, with 11 bases in between. CDR3 in amino acids: CASRGGEANYGYTF. As DNA, the CDR3 is TGTGCCAGCAGAGGGGGGGAGGCTAACTATGGCTACACCTTC.

The V and J genes are TRBV18 and TRBJ2-3; 7 bases align to TRBD1. The V gene end was trimmed by 4 bases and the J gene end by 3 bases; junction bases not matched to a gene: 4. Germline V gene data show CDR1 as KGHSH and CDR2 as LQKENI. The CDR3 has 14 residues. This CDR3 reads CASSLARGTDTQYF. In DNA, the CDR3 is TGTGCCAGCTCACTAGCCAGGGGGACAGATACGCAGTATTTT.

This sequence joins TRBV5-6 and TRBJ1-2, with TRBD1 matching over 7 bases. J lost 7 bases, V lost 1 base, and 7 bases had no gene match. Germline V gene lookup returns CDR1 SGHDT and CDR2 YYEEEE. This CDR3 is built from 14 residues. DNA for the CDR3: TGTGCCAGCAGCTTGAAACACAGGGGTAGTGGCTACACCTTC. Its translation is CASSLKHRGSGYTF.

This rearrangement joins TRBV5-4 to TRBJ1-1; 7 positions match TRBD1. Trimming cost V 5 bases and J 4 bases; bases outside gene matches: 5. The length of the CDR3 is 13 residues. Germline assignment: CDR1 SGHNT and CDR2 YYREEE (reference sequence). The CDR3 protein is CASSLTGFTEAFF. In nucleotides, the CDR3 is TGTGCCAGCAGTTTGACAGGGTTCACTGAAGCTTTCTTT.

The chain links TRBV15 to TRBJ2-7; tentatively, D is TRBD1 or TRBD2 (5 bases each). V was shortened by 3 bases and J by 7 bases, with 19 bases between the two germline ends. Germline CDR1 LNHNV, CDR2 YYDKDF (reference sequence). The CDR3 sequence is 15 residues long. CDR3 bases: TGTGCCACCAGCAGTAGACAGCGGAGCCCCCGGGAGCAGTACTTC. The encoded protein is CATSSRQRSPREQYF.

The rearrangement links TRBV5-1 to TRBJ2-3; D perhaps matches TRBD2 (5 bases). V was pared by 0 bases and J by 5 bases, with 7 bases between. The length of the CDR3 is 13 residues. CDR1 and CDR2 (germline): SGHRS, YFSETQ. This CDR3 is CASSLVAGDTQYF. DNA for the CDR3: TGCGCCAGCAGCTTGGTGGCGGGAGATACGCAGTATTTT. Together with reference TRBV5-1 and TRBJ2-3, the CDR3 gives the full variable domain: KAGVTQTPRYLIKTRGQQVTLSCSPISGHRSVSWYQQTPGQGLQFLFEYFSETQRNKGNFPGRFSGRQFSNSRSEMNVSTLELGDSALYLCASSLVAGDTQYFGPGTRLTVL.

The chain uses TRBV3-1 (or the pseudogene TRBV3-2) and TRBJ1-1, with D possibly TRBD1 on 5 matching bases. The CDR3 spans 14 residues. CDR1 and CDR2 (germline): LGHDT, YNNKEL (reference sequence). V dropped 3 bases and J dropped 5 bases, with 13 bases sitting between them. The CDR3 sequence: CASSHYPEGTEAFF. CDR3 coding DNA: TGTGCCAGCAGCCACTACCCAGAGGGGACTGAAGCTTTCTTT.

The chain is built from TRBV3-1 (or the pseudogene TRBV3-2) and TRBJ2-7, with a tentative D call TRBD1 (5 bases). Trimming removed 4 bases at V and 4 bases at J, with 17 bases between. The CDR3 is 15 residues long. CDR1 and CDR2 (germline): LGHDT, YNNKEL (reference sequence). CDR3 sequence reads: CASSPGQGLGYEQYF. In DNA form, the CDR3 reads TGTGCCAGCAGCCCCGGGCAGGGTCTGGGGTACGAGCAGTACTTC.